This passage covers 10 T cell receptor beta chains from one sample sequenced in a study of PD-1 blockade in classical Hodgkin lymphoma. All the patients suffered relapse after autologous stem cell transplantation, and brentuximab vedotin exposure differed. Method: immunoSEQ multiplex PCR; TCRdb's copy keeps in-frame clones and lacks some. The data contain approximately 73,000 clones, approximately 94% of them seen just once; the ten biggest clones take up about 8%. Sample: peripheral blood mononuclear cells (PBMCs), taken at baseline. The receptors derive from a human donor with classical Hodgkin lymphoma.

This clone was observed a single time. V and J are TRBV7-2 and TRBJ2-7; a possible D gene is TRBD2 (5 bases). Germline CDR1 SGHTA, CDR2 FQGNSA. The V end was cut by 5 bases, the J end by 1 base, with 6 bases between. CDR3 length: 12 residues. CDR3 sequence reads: CASSGSSYEQYF. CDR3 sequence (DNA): TGTGCCAGCAGCGGGAGTTCCTACGAGCAGTACTTC.

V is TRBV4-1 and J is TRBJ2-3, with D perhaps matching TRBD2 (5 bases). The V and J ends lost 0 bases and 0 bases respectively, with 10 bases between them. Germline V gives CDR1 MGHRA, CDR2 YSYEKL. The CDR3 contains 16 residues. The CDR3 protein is CASSQETTPSTDTQYF. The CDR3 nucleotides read TGCGCCAGCAGCCAAGAGACTACTCCTAGCACAGATACGCAGTATTTT.

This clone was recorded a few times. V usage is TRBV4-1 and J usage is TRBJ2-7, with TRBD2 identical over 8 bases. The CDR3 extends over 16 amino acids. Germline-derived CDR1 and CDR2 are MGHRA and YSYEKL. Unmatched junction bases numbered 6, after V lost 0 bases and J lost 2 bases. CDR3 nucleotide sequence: TGCGCCAGCAGCCAAGATCCGGGGGGGTTGGCCTACGAGCAGTACTTC. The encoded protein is CASSQDPGGLAYEQYF.

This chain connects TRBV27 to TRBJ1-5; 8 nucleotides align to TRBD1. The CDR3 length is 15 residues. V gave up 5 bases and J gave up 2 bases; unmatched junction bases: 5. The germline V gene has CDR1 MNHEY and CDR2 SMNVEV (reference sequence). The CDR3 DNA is TGTGCCAGCAGTGGACAGGGCCGACGCAATCAGCCCCAGCATTTT. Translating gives CASSGQGRRNQPQHF.

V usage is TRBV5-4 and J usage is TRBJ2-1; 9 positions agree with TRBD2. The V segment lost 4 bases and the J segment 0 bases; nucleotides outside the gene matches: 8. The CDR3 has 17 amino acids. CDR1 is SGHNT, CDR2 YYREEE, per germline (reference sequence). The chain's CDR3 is CASSAGGLAASYNEQFF. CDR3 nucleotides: TGTGCCAGCAGCGCGGGGGGGCTAGCGGCCTCCTACAATGAGCAGTTCTTC. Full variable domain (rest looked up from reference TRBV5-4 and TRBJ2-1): ETGVTQSPTHLIKTRGQQVTLRCSSQSGHNTVSWYQQALGQGPQFIFQYYREEENGRGNFPPRFSGLQFPNYSSELNVNALELDDSALYLCASSAGGLAASYNEQFFGPGTRLTVL.

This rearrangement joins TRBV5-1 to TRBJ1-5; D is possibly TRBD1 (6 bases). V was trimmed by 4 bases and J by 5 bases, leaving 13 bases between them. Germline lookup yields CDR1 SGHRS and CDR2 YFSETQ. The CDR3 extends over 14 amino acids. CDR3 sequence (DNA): TGCGCCAGCAGCCCCGGACAGATGGATCAGCCCCAGCATTTT. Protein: CASSPGQMDQPQHF. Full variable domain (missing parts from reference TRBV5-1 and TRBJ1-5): KAGVTQTPRYLIKTRGQQVTLSCSPISGHRSVSWYQQTPGQGLQFLFEYFSETQRNKGNFPGRFSGRQFSNSRSEMNVSTLELGDSALYLCASSPGQMDQPQHFGDGTRLSIL.

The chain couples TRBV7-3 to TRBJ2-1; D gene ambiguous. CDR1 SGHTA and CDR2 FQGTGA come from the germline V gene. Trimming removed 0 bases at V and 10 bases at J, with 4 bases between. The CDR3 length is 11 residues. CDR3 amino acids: CASSLTGEQFF. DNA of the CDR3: TGTGCCAGCAGCTTAACAGGGGAGCAGTTCTTC.

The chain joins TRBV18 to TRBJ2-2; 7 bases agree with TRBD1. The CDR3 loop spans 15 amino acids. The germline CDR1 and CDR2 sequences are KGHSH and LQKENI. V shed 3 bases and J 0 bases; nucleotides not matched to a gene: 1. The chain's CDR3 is CASSPRGTNTGELFF. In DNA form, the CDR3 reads TGTGCCAGCTCACCCAGGGGGACGAACACCGGGGAGCTGTTTTTT.

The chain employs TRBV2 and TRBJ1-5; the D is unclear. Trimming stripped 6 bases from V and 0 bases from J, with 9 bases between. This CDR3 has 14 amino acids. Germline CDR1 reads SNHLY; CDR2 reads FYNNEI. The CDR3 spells CASRFEGSNQPQHF. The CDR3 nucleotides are TGTGCCAGCAGATTCGAAGGTAGCAATCAGCCCCAGCATTTT.

For the CDR3, the DNA is TGTGCCAGCAGCTTTGAGAGGGCTAGCCCCGGGGAGCTGTTTTTT. It is translated as CASSFERASPGELFF. V and J are TRBV11-2 and TRBJ2-2; D perhaps matches TRBD2 (5 bases). Deletions cut 3 bases from V and 6 bases from J, with 14 bases between. The CDR3 runs 15 residues. Germline lookup yields CDR1 SGHAT and CDR2 FQNNGV.